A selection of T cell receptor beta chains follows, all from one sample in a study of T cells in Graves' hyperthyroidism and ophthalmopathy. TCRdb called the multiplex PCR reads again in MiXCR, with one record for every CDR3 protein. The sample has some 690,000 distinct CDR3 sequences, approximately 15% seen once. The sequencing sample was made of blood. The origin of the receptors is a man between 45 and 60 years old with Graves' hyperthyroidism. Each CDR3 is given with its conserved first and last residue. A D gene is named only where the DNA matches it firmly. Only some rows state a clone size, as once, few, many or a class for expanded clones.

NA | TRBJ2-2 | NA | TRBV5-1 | CASSVRSSGELFF | TGCGCCAGCAGCGTGCGAAGTTCCGGGGAGCTGTTTTTT
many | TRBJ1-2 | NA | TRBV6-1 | CASSTVGTSIYGYTF | TGTGCCAGCAGTACTGTGGGGACTTCAATCTATGGCTACACCTTC
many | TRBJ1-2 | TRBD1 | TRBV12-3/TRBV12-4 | CASRAGTGRSYGYTF | TGTGCCAGCAGGGCCGGGACAGGGCGAAGCTATGGCTACACCTTC
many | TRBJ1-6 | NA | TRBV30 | CAWGVGGYLHF | TGTGCCTGGGGAGTCGGGGGTTACCTCCACTTT
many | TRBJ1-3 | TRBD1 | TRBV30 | CAWSGGTGLGNTIYF | TGTGCCTGGAGTGGGGGGACAGGACTAGGAAACACCATATATTTT
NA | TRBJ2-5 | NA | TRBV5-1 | CASSFDSFSKETQYF | TGCGCCAGCAGCTTCGACAGTTTTTCCAAAGAGACCCAGTACTTC
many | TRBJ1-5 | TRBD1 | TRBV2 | CASSQGQGRGNQPQHF | TGTGCCAGCAGTCAGGGACAGGGGCGAGGCAATCAGCCCCAGCATTTT
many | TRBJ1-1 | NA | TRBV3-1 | CASSYPDRTTEAFF | TGTGCCAGCAGCTATCCTGACAGGACCACTGAAGCTTTCTTT
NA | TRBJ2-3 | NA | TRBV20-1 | CSAVYNTDTQYF | TGCAGTGCAGTATATAACACAGATACGCAGTATTTT
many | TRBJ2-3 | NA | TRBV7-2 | CASSLAEAVDTQYF | TGTGCCAGCAGCTTAGCGGAGGCCGTCGATACGCAGTATTTT
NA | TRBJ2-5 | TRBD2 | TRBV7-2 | CASSRLAGSETQYF | TGTGCCAGCAGCAGACTAGCGGGAAGCGAGACCCAGTACTTC
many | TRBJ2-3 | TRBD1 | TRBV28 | CASSPDRGLNLDTQYF | TGTGCCAGCAGCCCGGACAGGGGGCTTAACTTAGATACGCAGTATTTT
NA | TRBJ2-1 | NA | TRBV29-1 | CSVEDAEWAEQFF | TGCAGCGTTGAGGACGCCGAATGGGCTGAGCAGTTCTTC
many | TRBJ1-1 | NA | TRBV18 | CASSPQQTDQNTEAFF | TGTGCCAGCTCACCCCAACAGACAGACCAGAACACTGAAGCTTTCTTT
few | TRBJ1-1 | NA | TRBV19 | CATQSSRNTEAFF | TGTGCCACCCAATCATCCCGGAACACTGAAGCTTTCTTT
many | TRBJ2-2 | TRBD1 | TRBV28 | CASSGRDRGTGELFF | TGTGCCAGCAGTGGCCGGGACAGGGGCACCGGGGAGCTGTTTTTT
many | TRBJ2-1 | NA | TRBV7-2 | CASSFRLWQGLDNEQFF | TGTGCCAGCAGCTTTAGATTGTGGCAGGGGCTCGACAATGAGCAGTTCTTC
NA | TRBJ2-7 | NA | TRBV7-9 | CASSLGTELNEQYF | TGTGCCAGCAGCTTAGGGACAGAGCTTAACGAGCAGTACTTC
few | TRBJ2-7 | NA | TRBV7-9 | CASSLGPLPHEQYF | TGTGCCAGCAGCTTGGGGCCCCTCCCCCACGAGCAGTACTTC
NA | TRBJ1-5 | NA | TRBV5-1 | CASSLGGGPNQPQHF | TGCGCCAGCAGCTTGGGCGGGGGCCCCAATCAGCCCCAGCATTTT
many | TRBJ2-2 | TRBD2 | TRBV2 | CASRRTSGSNGELFF | TGTGCCAGCAGAAGGACTAGCGGGAGTAACGGGGAGCTGTTTTTT
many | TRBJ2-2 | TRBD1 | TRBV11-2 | CASSLQQGGTGELFF | TGTGCCAGCAGCCTACAACAGGGGGGAACCGGGGAGCTGTTTTTT
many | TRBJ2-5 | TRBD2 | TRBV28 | CASGGDSGIAETQYF | TGTGCCAGCGGCGGTGATAGCGGGATAGCGGAGACCCAGTACTTC
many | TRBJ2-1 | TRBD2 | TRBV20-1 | CSARDTSGRAEIYNEQFF | TGCAGTGCTAGAGATACTAGCGGGAGGGCCGAGATCTACAATGAGCAGTTCTTC
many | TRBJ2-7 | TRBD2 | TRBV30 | CAWSTRLAYEQYF | TGTGCCTGGAGTACTCGACTAGCTTACGAGCAGTACTTC
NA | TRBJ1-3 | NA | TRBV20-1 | CSATSTYSGNTIYF | TGCAGTGCTACTTCAACCTACTCTGGAAACACCATATATTTT
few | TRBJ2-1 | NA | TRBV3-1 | CASSPFGGRLSSYNEQFF | TGTGCCAGCAGCCCTTTTGGAGGGCGTCTGAGCTCCTACAATGAGCAGTTCTTC
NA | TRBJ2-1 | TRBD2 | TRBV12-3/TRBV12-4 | CASSTGTSASSYNEQFF | TGTGCCAGCAGTACCGGGACTAGCGCCAGCTCCTACAATGAGCAGTTCTTC
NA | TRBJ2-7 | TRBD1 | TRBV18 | CASSPLIRDRTEQYF | TGTGCCAGCTCACCCCTTATACGGGACAGGACCGAGCAGTACTTC
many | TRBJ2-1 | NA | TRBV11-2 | CASSLGPGRLGLIGSYNEQFF | TGTGCCAGCAGCTTAGGGCCGGGGAGGTTAGGGCTAATCGGGTCCTACAATGAGCAGTTCTTC
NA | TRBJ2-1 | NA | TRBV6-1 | CASRENGVSSYNEQFF | TGTGCCAGCAGGGAGAATGGCGTGAGCTCCTACAATGAGCAGTTCTTC
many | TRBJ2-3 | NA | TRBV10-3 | CAISESDSSTDTQYF | TGTGCCATCAGTGAGTCAGACAGTAGCACAGATACGCAGTATTTT
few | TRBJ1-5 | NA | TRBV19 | CASTGQYSNQPQHF | TGTGCCAGTACCGGACAGTATAGCAATCAGCCCCAGCATTTT
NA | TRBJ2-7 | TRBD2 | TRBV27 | CASSSPLAAYEQYF | TGTGCCAGCAGTTCACCTCTAGCGGCCTACGAGCAGTACTTC
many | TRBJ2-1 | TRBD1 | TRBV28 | CASSSGFDRGPSYNEQFF | TGTGCCAGCAGTTCAGGATTTGACAGGGGACCCTCCTACAATGAGCAGTTCTTC
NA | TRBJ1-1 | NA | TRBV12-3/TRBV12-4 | CASNPARGNTEAFF | TGTGCCAGCAACCCTGCCCGGGGGAACACTGAAGCTTTCTTT
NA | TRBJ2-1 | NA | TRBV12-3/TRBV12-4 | CASRLINEQFF | TGTGCCAGCCGTCTTATAAATGAGCAGTTCTTC
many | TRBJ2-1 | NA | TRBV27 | CASSFPGNEQFF | TGTGCCAGCAGTTTTCCTGGGAATGAGCAGTTCTTC
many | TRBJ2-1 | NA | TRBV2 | CASRDPQAGYNEQFF | TGTGCCAGCAGGGATCCCCAGGCCGGCTACAATGAGCAGTTCTTC
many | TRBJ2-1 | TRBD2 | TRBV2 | CASSGGPGRATSGTNEQFF | TGTGCCAGCAGTGGCGGGCCAGGGAGGGCGACTAGCGGGACTAATGAGCAGTTCTTC
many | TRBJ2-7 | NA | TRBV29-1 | CSALPGPPYEQYF | TGCAGCGCCCTCCCAGGGCCCCCCTACGAGCAGTACTTC
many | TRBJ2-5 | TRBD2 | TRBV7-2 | CASSRRLAGAIRETQYF | TGTGCCAGCAGCCGTAGACTAGCGGGAGCTATCAGGGAGACCCAGTACTTC
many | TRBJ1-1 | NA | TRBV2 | CASRAPSNTDMNTEAFF | TGTGCCAGCAGGGCACCATCGAACACAGATATGAACACTGAAGCTTTCTTT
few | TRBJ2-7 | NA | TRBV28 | CASTLGAGTYEQYF | TGTGCCAGCACCTTGGGGGCAGGAACCTACGAGCAGTACTTC
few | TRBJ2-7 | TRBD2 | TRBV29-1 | CSVDGGVSYEQYF | TGCAGCGTCGATGGGGGGGTCTCCTACGAGCAGTACTTC
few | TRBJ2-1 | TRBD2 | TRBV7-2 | CASTRGGATYNEQFF | TGTGCCAGCACACGGGGAGGGGCCACCTACAATGAGCAGTTCTTC
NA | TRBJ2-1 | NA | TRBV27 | CASRLEYGDEQFF | TGTGCCAGCCGACTTGAGTATGGCGATGAGCAGTTCTTC
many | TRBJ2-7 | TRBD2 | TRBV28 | CASSSRGLAAYEQYF | TGTGCCAGCAGTTCCCGAGGACTAGCGGCCTACGAGCAGTACTTC
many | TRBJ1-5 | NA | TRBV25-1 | CASSERADAGQPQHF | TGTGCCAGCAGTGAAAGGGCGGATGCTGGTCAGCCCCAGCATTTT
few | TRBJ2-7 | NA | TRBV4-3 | CASSQGLGTYEQYF | TGCGCCAGCAGCCAAGGCCTAGGTACCTACGAGCAGTACTTC
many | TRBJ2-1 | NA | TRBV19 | CASSVRDSINEQFF | TGTGCCAGTAGTGTCCGGGACTCCATCAATGAGCAGTTCTTC
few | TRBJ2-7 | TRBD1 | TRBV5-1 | CASSLGGTGGGEQYF | TGCGCCAGCAGCTTGGGTGGGACAGGGGGCGGCGAGCAGTACTTC
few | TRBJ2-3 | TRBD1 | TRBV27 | CASSINDRASTDTQYF | TGTGCCAGCAGTATTAACGACAGGGCTAGCACAGATACGCAGTATTTT
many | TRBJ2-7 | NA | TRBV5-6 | CASSSVTIPSAYEQYF | TGTGCCAGCAGCTCTGTCACAATCCCAAGCGCCTACGAGCAGTACTTC